The 23 T cell receptor beta chains given below trace back to one sample, sequenced in a study of cytomegalovirus exposure and HLA in healthy donors. Only in-frame clones appear in the TCRdb table, and some are missing; sequencing was by immunoSEQ multiplex PCR. This table holds approximately 110,000 clones, around 94% found once. Sample: PBMCs. These receptors were taken from a woman in her late teens or twenties in good health and CMV-seronegative.

This clone was seen only a few times. V is TRBV6-4 and J is TRBJ2-1; TRBD2 matches at 11 bases. V shed 0 bases, J shed 6 bases, and the junction held 1 base outside the gene matches. The CDR3 has 15 residues. CDR1 MRHNA and CDR2 SNTAGT come from the germline V gene. CDR3 sequence: CASSDSSGGANEQFF. The CDR3 DNA reads as TGTGCCAGCAGTGACTCTAGCGGGGGGGCCAATGAGCAGTTCTTC.

V usage is TRBV6-4 and J usage is TRBJ2-5; maybe TRBD1 (6 bases). V was clipped by 6 bases and J by 2 bases, with 16 bases between them. The length of the CDR3 is 15 residues. Per the germline V gene, CDR1 is MRHNA and CDR2 is SNTAGT. This chain's CDR3 is CASSPTGSLQETQYF. DNA of the CDR3: TGTGCCAGCAGCCCCACAGGGTCCCTTCAAGAGACCCAGTACTTC.

The rearrangement joins TRBV10-3 to TRBJ1-1; D not certain. Per the germline V gene, CDR1 is ENHRY and CDR2 is SYGVKD. V dropped 7 bases and J dropped 3 bases, with 15 bases sitting between them. This CDR3 has 14 amino acids. CDR3 loop: CAINRDHGDTEAFF. The DNA for the CDR3 is TGTGCCATCAACCGAGACCACGGGGACACTGAAGCTTTCTTT.

V and J are TRBV5-1 and TRBJ2-5; TRBD2 agrees at 14 bases. V dropped 3 bases and J dropped 2; count of bases not matched to a gene: 6. Germline V CDR1 and CDR2: SGHRS, YFSETQ. The CDR3 spans 17 residues. CDR3 nucleotides: TGCGCCAGCAGCTGGACTAGCGGGGGGCTCCTACAAGAGACCCAGTACTTC. It translates to CASSWTSGGLLQETQYF.

This chain joins TRBV15 and TRBJ1-6, with 12 positions matching TRBD1. Looked up from germline, CDR1 is LNHNV and CDR2 is YYDKDF (reference sequence). V shed 1 base and J 2 bases; nucleotides not matched to a gene: 15. The CDR3 contains 22 residues. The CDR3 bases are TGTGCCACCAGCAGAGCCGCCGGGGGGGACAGGGGGCGCATCACCTATAATTCACCCCTCCACTTT. As protein: CATSRAAGGDRGRITYNSPLHF.

The V and J genes are TRBV11-2 and TRBJ1-2; D may be TRBD1 (5 bases). Trimming removed 1 base at V and 4 bases at J, with 13 bases between. Per the germline V gene, CDR1 is SGHAT and CDR2 is FQNNGV. The CDR3 length is 15 residues. The CDR3 loop is CASSLGGAGTYGYTF. CDR3 nucleotide sequence: TGTGCCAGCAGCTTAGGCGGGGCAGGGACCTATGGCTACACCTTC.

The V gene is TRBV28, the J gene TRBJ2-5; 9 bases are a match to TRBD1. Germline CDR1 and CDR2: MDHEN and SYDVKM. The CDR3 is made up of 16 amino acids. V lost 2 bases, J lost 4 bases, and 8 bases stayed unmatched. This CDR3 is CASSLGGQGNRETQYF. The CDR3 coding sequence is TGTGCCAGCAGTTTAGGTGGACAGGGGAATAGAGAGACCCAGTACTTC.

The chain combines TRBV18 with TRBJ1-2, with 9 bases lining up with TRBD1. The V and J ends lost 0 bases and 2 bases, in that order; junction bases with no gene match: 7. The CDR3 length is 17 residues. CDR1 is KGHSH, CDR2 LQKENI, per germline. Written as DNA, the CDR3 is TGTGCCAGCTCACCACCGGCCATTGGGACAGGGAACTATGGCTACACCTTC. Protein product: CASSPPAIGTGNYGYTF. Together with reference TRBV18 and TRBJ1-2, the CDR3 gives the full variable domain: NAGVMQNPRHLVRRRGQEARLRCSPMKGHSHVYWYRQLPEEGLKFMVYLQKENIIDESGMPKERFSAEFPKEGPSILRIQQVVRGDSAAYFCASSPPAIGTGNYGYTFGSGTRLTVV.

The genes are TRBV30 and TRBJ2-7; D is unclear. CDR3 size: 16 residues. V was trimmed by 2 bases and J by 0 bases, leaving 17 bases between them. The V gene's germline CDR1 is GTSNPN and CDR2 SVGIG (reference sequence). CDR3 DNA sequence: TGTGCCTGGAGTTTTAGTACAGTCTCCTACTCCTACGAGCAGTACTTC. This translates into CAWSFSTVSYSYEQYF. The full variable domain, in which reference TRBV30 and TRBJ2-7 provide the parts outside the CDR3, is SQTIHQWPATLVQPVGSPLSLECTVEGTSNPNLYWYRQAAGRGLQLLFYSVGIGQISSEVPQNLSASRPQDRQFILSSKKLLLSDSGFYLCAWSFSTVSYSYEQYFGPGTRLTVT.

The rearrangement links TRBV15 to TRBJ2-1; TRBD2 might be the D (5 bases). CDR1 is LNHNV, CDR2 YYDKDF, per germline (reference sequence). With 0 bases removed from V and 9 bases from J, the gap between germline ends came to 12 bases. The CDR3 is 14 residues long. This chain's CDR3 is CATSRDNGVGEQFF. CDR3 nucleotides: TGTGCCACCAGCAGAGATAACGGGGTAGGTGAGCAGTTCTTC.

The chain carries TRBV19 and TRBJ1-1; 7 bases fit TRBD1. Per germline, CDR1 LNHDA and CDR2 SQIVND (reference sequence). The CDR3 totals 15 residues. Trimming cost V 4 bases and J 0 bases; bases outside gene matches: 5. The CDR3 region is CASSRADRLNTEAFF. Here the CDR3 DNA reads TGTGCCAGTAGTAGGGCGGACAGGCTGAACACTGAAGCTTTCTTT. The full variable domain, with the rest looked up from reference TRBV19 and TRBJ1-1, is DGGITQSPKYLFRKEGQNVTLSCEQNLNHDAMYWYRQDPGQGLRLIYYSQIVNDFQKGDIAEGYSVSREKKESFPLTVTSAQKNPTAFYLCASSRADRLNTEAFFGQGTRLTVV.

On this clone itself: Other nucleotide sequences from this sample produce the same CDR3. J is TRBJ2-1 and V is TRBV9; D is unresolved. Trimming pared 0 bases from V and 10 bases from J, leaving 5 bases between. Germline assignment: CDR1 SGDLS and CDR2 YYNGEE. This CDR3 has 11 amino acids. CDR3 in DNA: TGTGCCAGCAGCGTAGGAGGAGAGCAGTTCTTC. It codes for CASSVGGEQFF.

The chain recombines TRBV28 with TRBJ1-1, with D unresolved. Deletions cut 1 base from V and 6 bases from J, with 6 bases between. Germline lookup yields CDR1 MDHEN and CDR2 SYDVKM. The CDR3 is 12 amino acids. The CDR3 nucleotides read TGTGCCAGCAGTTTATTAACAGCTGAAGCTTTCTTT. This codes for CASSLLTAEAFF.

The chain joins TRBV2 to TRBJ2-3; perhaps TRBD2 as D (5 bases). Deletions cut 10 bases from V and 8 bases from J, with 22 bases between. The length of the CDR3 is 14 residues. Looked up from germline, CDR1 is SNHLY and CDR2 is FYNNEI. This CDR3 reads CATGPSPGMGTQYF. CDR3 bases: TGTGCCACCGGGCCATCGCCGGGGATGGGTACGCAGTATTTT.

The genes are TRBV6-5 and TRBJ2-2, with 7 bases that match TRBD2. The J segment lost 3 bases and the V segment lost 6 bases, leaving 7 bases of the junction unmatched. The germline CDR1 and CDR2 sequences are MNHEY and SVGAGI. This CDR3 contains 15 residues. CDR3 residues: CASRRPRGYTGELFF. The CDR3 DNA reads as TGTGCCAGCAGGCGACCGCGGGGGTACACCGGGGAGCTGTTTTTT.

CDR3 DNA sequence: TGTGCCAGTAGTTACTTCGGGAGACGCTACCAGGAGAATGAGCAGTTCTTC. As protein: CASSYFGRRYQENEQFF. The chain recombines TRBV19 with TRBJ2-1; D is perhaps TRBD2 (6 bases). Per germline, CDR1 LNHDA and CDR2 SQIVND (reference sequence). The CDR3 spans 17 residues. Trimming pared 5 bases from V and 7 bases from J, leaving 24 bases between. Full variable domain (missing parts from reference TRBV19 and TRBJ2-1): DGGITQSPKYLFRKEGQNVTLSCEQNLNHDAMYWYRQDPGQGLRLIYYSQIVNDFQKGDIAEGYSVSREKKESFPLTVTSAQKNPTAFYLCASSYFGRRYQENEQFFGPGTRLTVL.

This chain connects TRBV28 to TRBJ2-7; D is uncertain. Germline V gene sequence: CDR1 MDHEN, CDR2 SYDVKM. V was pared by 5 bases and J by 6 bases, with 14 bases between. The CDR3 contains 13 residues. The CDR3 protein is CASSLYSQVEQYF. The CDR3 DNA sequence: TGTGCCAGCAGTCTTTACTCCCAAGTCGAGCAGTACTTC. The variable domain in full, completed from reference TRBV28 and TRBJ2-7, reads DVKVTQSSRYLVKRTGEKVFLECVQDMDHENMFWYRQDPGLGLRLIYFSYDVKMKEKGDIPEGYSVSREKKERFSLILESASTNQTSMYLCASSLYSQVEQYFGPGTRLTVT.

This chain links TRBV19 with TRBJ1-5, with TRBD1 as a possible D gene (5 bases). V was trimmed by 4 bases and J by 4 bases, leaving 11 bases between them. Germline V gene sequence: CDR1 LNHDA, CDR2 SQIVND (reference sequence). The CDR3 is made up of 14 amino acids. CDR3 residues: CASSKEGDNQPQHF. CDR3 in DNA: TGTGCCAGTAGTAAGGAAGGGGATAATCAGCCCCAGCATTTT.

The chain is built from TRBV28 and TRBJ1-1, with 12 bases aligning to TRBD1. CDR1 and CDR2 from the germline V gene are MDHEN and SYDVKM. V was clipped by 5 bases and J by 7 bases; unmatched bases: 17. The CDR3 extends over 18 amino acids. The CDR3 protein is CASSLSGQGALDDSEAFF. The CDR3 bases are TGTGCCAGCAGTCTCTCGGGACAGGGGGCGCTGGATGACAGTGAAGCTTTCTTT.

The chain employs TRBV5-4 and TRBJ1-1, with 12 bases identical to TRBD1. The CDR3 extends over 16 amino acids. With V trimmed by 0 bases and J by 3 bases, 3 bases remained unmatched. The germline gives CDR1 SGHNT, CDR2 YYREEE (reference sequence). This chain's CDR3 is CASSLDGTGGYTEAFF. The CDR3, as DNA: TGTGCCAGCAGCTTGGATGGGACAGGGGGCTACACTGAAGCTTTCTTT. The variable domain in full, completed from reference TRBV5-4 and TRBJ1-1, reads ETGVTQSPTHLIKTRGQQVTLRCSSQSGHNTVSWYQQALGQGPQFIFQYYREEENGRGNFPPRFSGLQFPNYSSELNVNALELDDSALYLCASSLDGTGGYTEAFFGQGTRLTVV.

The chain joins TRBV30 to TRBJ2-7; the match to TRBD2 covers 15 bases. V dropped 1 base and J dropped 5; count of bases not matched to a gene: 6. The CDR3 is 16 amino acids. CDR1 GTSNPN and CDR2 SVGIG come from the germline V gene (reference sequence). CDR3 nucleotide sequence: TGTGCCTGGAGTGCCTCCGGGACTAGCGGGAGGCACGAGCAGTACTTC. Translating it yields CAWSASGTSGRHEQYF. The variable domain in full, with the rest retrieved from reference TRBV30 and TRBJ2-7, is SQTIHQWPATLVQPVGSPLSLECTVEGTSNPNLYWYRQAAGRGLQLLFYSVGIGQISSEVPQNLSASRPQDRQFILSSKKLLLSDSGFYLCAWSASGTSGRHEQYFGPGTRLTVT.

The chain is built from TRBV28 and TRBJ2-5; a weak D match, TRBD1 (6 bases). Germline CDR1 and CDR2: MDHEN and SYDVKM. The CDR3 contains 13 residues. The ends were cut back, 6 bases at V and 2 bases at J, with 10 bases in the middle. The CDR3 sequence is CASRNGQQETQYF. The DNA of the CDR3 is TGTGCCAGCAGAAACGGACAGCAAGAGACCCAGTACTTC.

The rearrangement uses TRBV14 and TRBJ2-4; D gene unclear. The CDR3 sequence is 14 residues long. Germline CDR1 is SGHDN and CDR2 is FVKESK. V lost 0 bases and J 11 bases, leaving 14 bases between the germline ends. Written as DNA, the CDR3 is TGTGCCAGCAGCCAAGATGTCGGAACAGTTTTTCAGTACTTC. Amino acid sequence: CASSQDVGTVFQYF. Combining the CDR3 with reference TRBV14 and TRBJ2-4 gives the whole variable domain EAGVTQFPSHSVIEKGQTVTLRCDPISGHDNLYWYRRVMGKEIKFLLHFVKESKQDESGMPNNRFLAERTGGTYSTLKVQPAELEDSGVYFCASSQDVGTVFQYFGAGTRLSVL.